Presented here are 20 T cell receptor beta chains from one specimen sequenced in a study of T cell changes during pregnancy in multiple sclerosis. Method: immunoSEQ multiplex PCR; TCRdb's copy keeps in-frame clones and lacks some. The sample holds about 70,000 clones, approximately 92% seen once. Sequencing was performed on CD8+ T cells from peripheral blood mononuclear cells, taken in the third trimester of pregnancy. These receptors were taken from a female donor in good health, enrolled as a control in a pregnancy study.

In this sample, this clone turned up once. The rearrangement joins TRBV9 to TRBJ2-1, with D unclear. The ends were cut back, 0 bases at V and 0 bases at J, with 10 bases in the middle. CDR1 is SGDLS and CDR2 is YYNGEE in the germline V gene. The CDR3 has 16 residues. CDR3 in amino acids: CASSVVAIGSYNEQFF. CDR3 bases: TGTGCCAGCAGCGTAGTGGCAATTGGCTCCTACAATGAGCAGTTCTTC.

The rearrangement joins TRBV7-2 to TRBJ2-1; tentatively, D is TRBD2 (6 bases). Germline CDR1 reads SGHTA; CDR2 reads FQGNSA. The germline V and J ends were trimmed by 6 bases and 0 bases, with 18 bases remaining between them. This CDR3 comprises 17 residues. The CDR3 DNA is TGTGCCAGCAGTCCTTCCCCGGGGACTGGCTCCTACAATGAGCAGTTCTTC. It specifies CASSPSPGTGSYNEQFF.

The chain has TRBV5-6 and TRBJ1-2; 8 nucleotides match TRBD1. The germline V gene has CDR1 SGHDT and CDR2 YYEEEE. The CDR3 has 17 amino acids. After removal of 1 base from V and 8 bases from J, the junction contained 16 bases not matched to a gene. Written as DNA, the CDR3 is TGTGCCAGCAGCTTGCAGACAGGGGCCTTAGCCTTATACGGCTACACCTTC. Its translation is CASSLQTGALALYGYTF. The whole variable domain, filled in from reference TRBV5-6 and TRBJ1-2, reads DAGVTQSPTHLIKTRGQQVTLRCSPKSGHDTVSWYQQALGQGPQFIFQYYEEEERQRGNFPDRFSGHQFPNYSSELNVNALLLGDSALYLCASSLQTGALALYGYTFGSGTRLTVV.

The CDR3 DNA reads TGCGCCAGCAGCTTGTCGACCTCGACAGACTACGAGCAGTACTTC. The encoded protein is CASSLSTSTDYEQYF. This chain uses TRBV5-1 with TRBJ2-7; possibly TRBD1 for D (5 bases). The CDR3 has 15 amino acids. The V gene's germline CDR1 is SGHRS and CDR2 YFSETQ. V was shortened by 1 base and J by 3 bases, with 14 bases between the two germline ends.

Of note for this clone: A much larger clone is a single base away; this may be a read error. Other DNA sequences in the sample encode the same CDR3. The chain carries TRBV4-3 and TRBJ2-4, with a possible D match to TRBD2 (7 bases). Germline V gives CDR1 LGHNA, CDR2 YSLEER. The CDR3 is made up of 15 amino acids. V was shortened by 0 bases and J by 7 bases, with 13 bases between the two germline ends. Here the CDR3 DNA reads TGCGCCAGCAGCCAAGATCCGAGGGGGGGGAACATTCAGTACTTC. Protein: CASSQDPRGGNIQYF.

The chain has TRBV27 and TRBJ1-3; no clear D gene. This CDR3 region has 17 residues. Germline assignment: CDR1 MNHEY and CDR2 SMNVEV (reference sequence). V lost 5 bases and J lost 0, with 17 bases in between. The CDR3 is CASSETGSTPSGNTIYF. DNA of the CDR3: TGTGCCAGCAGTGAGACGGGGAGTACCCCCTCTGGAAACACCATATATTTT.

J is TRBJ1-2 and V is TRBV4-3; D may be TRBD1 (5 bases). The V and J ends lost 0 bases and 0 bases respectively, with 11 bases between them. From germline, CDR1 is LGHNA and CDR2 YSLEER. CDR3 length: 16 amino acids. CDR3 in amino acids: CASSQDNRSPNYGYTF. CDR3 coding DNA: TGCGCCAGCAGCCAAGATAACAGGTCACCTAACTATGGCTACACCTTC.

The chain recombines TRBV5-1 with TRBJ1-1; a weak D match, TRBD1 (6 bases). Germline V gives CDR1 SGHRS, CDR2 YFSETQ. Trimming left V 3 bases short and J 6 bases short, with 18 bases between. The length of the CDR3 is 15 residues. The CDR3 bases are TGCGCCAGCAGCTGGGGAACAGGGAGCAAGGCTGAAGCTTTCTTT. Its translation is CASSWGTGSKAEAFF.

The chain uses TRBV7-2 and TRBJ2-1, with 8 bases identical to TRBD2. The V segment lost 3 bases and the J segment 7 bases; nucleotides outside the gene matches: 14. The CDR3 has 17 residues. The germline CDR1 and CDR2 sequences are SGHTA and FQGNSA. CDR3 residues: CASSLLLAGGQSNEQFF. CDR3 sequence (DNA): TGTGCCAGCAGCTTGCTGTTGGCGGGGGGCCAATCAAATGAGCAGTTCTTC.

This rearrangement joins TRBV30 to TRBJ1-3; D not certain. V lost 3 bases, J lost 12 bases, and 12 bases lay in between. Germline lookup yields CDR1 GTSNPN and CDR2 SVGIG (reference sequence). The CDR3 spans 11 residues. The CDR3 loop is CAWRDGVHIYF. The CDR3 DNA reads TGTGCCTGGAGGGACGGGGTCCACATATATTTT.

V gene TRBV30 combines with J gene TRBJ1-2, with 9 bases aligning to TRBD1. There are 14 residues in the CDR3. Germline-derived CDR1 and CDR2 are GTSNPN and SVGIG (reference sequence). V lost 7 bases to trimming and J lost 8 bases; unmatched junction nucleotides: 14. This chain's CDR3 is CASPSTGGQGGYTF. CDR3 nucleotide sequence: TGTGCCTCCCCATCGACAGGGGGGCAAGGGGGCTACACCTTC.

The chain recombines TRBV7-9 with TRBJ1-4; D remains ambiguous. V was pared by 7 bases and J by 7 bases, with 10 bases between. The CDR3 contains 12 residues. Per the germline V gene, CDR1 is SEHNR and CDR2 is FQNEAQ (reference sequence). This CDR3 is CASTNSREKLFF. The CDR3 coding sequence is TGTGCCAGCACAAACTCGCGTGAAAAACTGTTTTTT.

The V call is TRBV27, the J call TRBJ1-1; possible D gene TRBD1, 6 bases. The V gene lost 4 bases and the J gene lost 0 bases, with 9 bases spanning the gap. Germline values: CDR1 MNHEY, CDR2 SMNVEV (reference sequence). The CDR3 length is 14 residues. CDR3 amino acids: CASSYRALNTEAFF. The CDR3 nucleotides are TGTGCCAGCAGTTACAGGGCCTTGAACACTGAAGCTTTCTTT.

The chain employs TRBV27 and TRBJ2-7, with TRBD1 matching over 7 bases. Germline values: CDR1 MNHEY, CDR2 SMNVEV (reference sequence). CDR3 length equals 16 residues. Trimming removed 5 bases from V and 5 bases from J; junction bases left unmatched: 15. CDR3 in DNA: TGTGCCAGCAGTGAGGAGTCCGTTAGACAGGGCAACGAGCAGTACTTC. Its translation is CASSEESVRQGNEQYF.

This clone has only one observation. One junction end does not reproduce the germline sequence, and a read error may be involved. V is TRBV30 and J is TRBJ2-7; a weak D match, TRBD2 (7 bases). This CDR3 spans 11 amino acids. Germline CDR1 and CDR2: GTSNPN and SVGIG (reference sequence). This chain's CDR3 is CAWSWGGEVLF. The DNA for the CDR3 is TGTGCCTGGAGTTGGGGGGGCGAAGTATTATTC.

The CDR3 bases are TGTGCCAGCAGTGAAGGACAGATTAGCAATCAGCCCCAGCATTTT. Translation gives CASSEGQISNQPQHF. This sequence joins TRBV2 and TRBJ1-5, with D tentatively TRBD1 (5 bases). CDR3 length: 15 residues. Trimming removed 1 base from V and 0 bases from J, with 7 bases in between. CDR1 and CDR2 (germline): SNHLY, FYNNEI.

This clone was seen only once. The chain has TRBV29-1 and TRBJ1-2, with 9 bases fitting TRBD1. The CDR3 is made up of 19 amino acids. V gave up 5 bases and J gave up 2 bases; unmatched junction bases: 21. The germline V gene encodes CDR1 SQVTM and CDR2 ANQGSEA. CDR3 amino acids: CSVSGTVPGQGGGNYGYTF. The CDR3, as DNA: TGCAGCGTTTCTGGGACAGTTCCGGGACAGGGAGGAGGAAACTATGGCTACACCTTC.

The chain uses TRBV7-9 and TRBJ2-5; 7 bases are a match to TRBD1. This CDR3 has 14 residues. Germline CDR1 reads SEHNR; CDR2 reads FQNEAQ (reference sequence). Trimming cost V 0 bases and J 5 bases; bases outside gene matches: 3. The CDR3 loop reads CASSLAGGDETQYF. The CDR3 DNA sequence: TGTGCCAGCAGCTTAGCAGGGGGCGACGAGACCCAGTACTTC.

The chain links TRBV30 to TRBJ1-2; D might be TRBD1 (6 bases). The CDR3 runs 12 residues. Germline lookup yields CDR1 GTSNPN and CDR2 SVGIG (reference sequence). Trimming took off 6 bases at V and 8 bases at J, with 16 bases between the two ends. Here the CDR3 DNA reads TGTGCCTGCGAGGGGGGGGCGTCGGGCTACACCTTC. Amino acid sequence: CACEGGASGYTF.

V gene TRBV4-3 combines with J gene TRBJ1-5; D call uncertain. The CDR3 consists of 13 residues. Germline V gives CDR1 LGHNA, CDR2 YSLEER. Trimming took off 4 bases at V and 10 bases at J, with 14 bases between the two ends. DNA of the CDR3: TGCGCCAGCAGCCCCGCACTTCGGGAACCCCAGCATTTT. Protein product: CASSPALREPQHF.